This T cell receptor (beta chain) appears in the sequencing data of a study of technical replicates of blood from several donors. Germline assignment: CDR1 LNHDA and CDR2 SQIVND (reference sequence). This CDR3 is built from 14 residues. Trimming removed 1 base at V and 6 bases at J, with 10 bases between. The method was immunoSEQ multiplex PCR; TCRdb's version includes in-frame clones alone and lacks a portion of them. The sample yields 75,000 to 95,000 clones, 95% to 97% seen once. The clonotype comes from a human donor in good health. The rearrangement links TRBV19 to TRBJ2-1; TRBD1 is a possible D gene (5 bases). Input material: T cells isolated from PBMCs. CDR3 in amino acids: CASSIAGAINEQFF. The CDR3 region has the DNA TGTGCCAGTAGTATAGCTGGGGCCATCAATGAGCAGTTCTTC.